The T cell receptor beta chain described here comes from a study of T cell responses to AZD1222 COVID-19 vaccine. Clones were read by immunoSEQ multiplex PCR, and TCRdb kept only the in-frame ones, dropping some. The sample comprises more than 95,000 clones, roughly 90% of which are singletons, and 7.5% rests with the top ten. This clone was seen only once. This specimen consisted of peripheral blood, obtained on day 0 of AZD1222 vaccination. The source is an adult in good health.

This chain's CDR3 is CASSLGTDEKLFF. The CDR3 DNA sequence: TGTGCCAGCAGCCTAGGGACAGATGAAAAACTGTTTTTT. The chain carries TRBV5-6 and TRBJ1-4; 7 bases line up with TRBD1. The CDR3 covers 13 residues. The junction had 3 bases not matched to a gene; V was cut back by 4 bases and J by 6 bases. Germline CDR1 SGHDT, CDR2 YYEEEE.